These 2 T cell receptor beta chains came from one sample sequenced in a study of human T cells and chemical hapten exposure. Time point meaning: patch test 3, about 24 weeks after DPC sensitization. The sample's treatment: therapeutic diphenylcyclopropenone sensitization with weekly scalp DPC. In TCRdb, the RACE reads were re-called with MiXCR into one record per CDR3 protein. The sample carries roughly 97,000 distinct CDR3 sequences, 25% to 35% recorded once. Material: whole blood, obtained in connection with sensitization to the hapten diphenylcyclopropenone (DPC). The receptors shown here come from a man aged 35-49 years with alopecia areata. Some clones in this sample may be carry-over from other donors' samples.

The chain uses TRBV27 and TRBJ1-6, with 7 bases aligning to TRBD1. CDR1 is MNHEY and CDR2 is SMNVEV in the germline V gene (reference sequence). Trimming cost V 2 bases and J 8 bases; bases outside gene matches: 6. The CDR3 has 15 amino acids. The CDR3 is CASSLVEGAYSPLHF. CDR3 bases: TGTGCCAGCAGTTTAGTCGAGGGGGCGTATTCACCCCTCCACTTT.

The CDR3 DNA is TGTGCCAGCAGTTACTCTGGAGATCCCTACGAGCAGTACTTC. Its translation: CASSYSGDPYEQYF. The J gene is TRBJ2-7, the V gene TRBV6-5; no reliable D call. Germline assignment: CDR1 MNHEY and CDR2 SVGAGI. CDR3 length: 14 residues. Deletions cut 0 bases from V and 2 bases from J, with 8 bases between.